This T cell receptor beta chain derives from a study of T cell changes during pregnancy in multiple sclerosis. CDR1 SQVTM and CDR2 ANQGSEA come from the germline V gene. V gave up 6 bases and J gave up 5 bases; unmatched junction bases: 12. This CDR3 region has 16 residues. Some clones are missing from TCRdb's copy, which holds only in-frame ones; the method was immunoSEQ multiplex PCR. The sample has more than 65,000 clones, about 89% seen once; the top ten hold approximately 2.4%. The sample consisted of peripheral blood, taken in the first trimester of pregnancy. The chain carries TRBV29-1 and TRBJ2-2; 10 bases map to TRBD1. The source of this sequence is a female donor with multiple sclerosis, enrolled in a pregnancy study. This CDR3 is CSVAGTGDGETGELFF. As DNA, the CDR3 is TGCAGCGTAGCCGGGACAGGGGATGGGGAAACCGGGGAGCTGTTTTTT.